This TCR beta chain was captured in a study of blood T cells in healthy people across ages. General observations from the study: In older individuals, TCR beta diversity per million T cells was lower, falling roughly linearly with age.

Of note for this clonotype: The antigen is unknown.

V was cut by 4 bases and J by 3 bases, with 13 bases left in between. This CDR3 comprises 15 residues. Per the germline V gene, CDR1 is MNHEY and CDR2 is SMNVEV (reference sequence). Primed by a sample-barcoded 5' primer and a J-beta primer mix, a second PCR proceeded for roughly 7 to 12 cycles. Each single sample gave us at least 3 million CDR3-containing paired-end reads. MiXCR, run by TCRdb on the 5' RACE reads, gives a single entry per CDR3 protein. Of some 920,000 distinct CDR3 sequences in the sample, just over 50% were seen once. The specimen sequenced was blood. The chain links TRBV27 to TRBJ1-5; no reliable D call. This receptor was taken from a woman aged 60-75 years in good health. CDR3: CASSWSAGPNQPQHF. The CDR3, as DNA: TGTGCCAGCAGTTGGTCGGCAGGACCCAATCAGCCCCAGCATTTT.